The clone carrying this T cell receptor beta chain occurred a few times. Its antigen is currently unknown. The data were obtained in a study of beta chain features in type 1 diabetes. Study-level results: Shorter TCRB CDR3s, moderately but significantly so, marked every one of the four CD4+ subsets in Type 1 diabetes patients.

Germline V gives CDR1 SGHAT, CDR2 FQNNGV. V was pared by 5 bases and J by 4 bases, with 18 bases between. The CDR3 has 15 residues. Sequenced material consisted of expressed TCRB transcripts (all of the isolated RNA was reverse transcribed). Only in-frame clones appear in the TCRdb table, and some are missing; sequencing was by immunoSEQ multiplex PCR. The data contain under 200,000 clones, 8% to 8.5% of them singletons. The sequenced sample consisted of central memory CD4+ T cells from blood. V is TRBV11-2 and J is TRBJ2-7; possible D gene TRBD1, 6 bases. The clonotype originates from a woman aged 18-29 years with type 1 diabetes. The CDR3 nucleotides are TGTGCCAGCAGCACTTCGGACAGCGTTGGGTACGAGCAGTACTTC. Translated: CASSTSDSVGYEQYF.